Each of the 22 T cell receptor beta chains below was sequenced from the same sample in a study of CD8+ T cells in alopecia areata. RNA extraction was followed by reverse transcription into cDNA, which acted as the sequencing template. The repertoire was sequenced with immunoSEQ multiplex PCR; TCRdb's copy has only in-frame clones and lacks some. Of under 150,000 clones listed, 40% to 55% were seen once; the top ten hold 10% to 13%. Material: NKG2D-low CD8+ T cells sorted from blood. The receptors come from a human donor with alopecia areata.

This clone appeared a single time. This chain connects TRBV27 to TRBJ1-1, with D maybe TRBD1 (5 bases). V lost 2 bases and J lost 4, with 11 bases in between. CDR1 MNHEY and CDR2 SMNVEV come from the germline V gene (reference sequence). The CDR3 is made up of 14 amino acids. The CDR3 is CASSLRQSGTEAFF. The CDR3 DNA sequence: TGTGCCAGCAGTTTACGACAGAGCGGCACTGAAGCTTTCTTT.

The gene calls are TRBV7-9 and TRBJ2-7; maybe TRBD1 (6 bases). V was trimmed by 5 bases and J by 4 bases, leaving 15 bases between them. Germline V gene lookup returns CDR1 SEHNR and CDR2 FQNEAQ (reference sequence). CDR3 length: 14 amino acids. CDR3 in amino acids: CASSPPPGEYEQYF. The CDR3 DNA sequence: TGTGCCAGCAGCCCCCCTCCAGGGGAATACGAGCAGTACTTC.

The chain combines TRBV2 with TRBJ1-1; D is possibly TRBD1 (5 bases). The CDR3 runs 10 residues. Germline loops: CDR1 SNHLY, CDR2 FYNNEI. V was trimmed by 7 bases and J by 7 bases, leaving 7 bases between them. The DNA for the CDR3 is TGTGCCAGCAAGGGGTTTGAAGCTTTCTTT. Its translation is CASKGFEAFF.

CDR3 sequence: CASSGDRGHEQYF. CDR3 coding DNA: TGTGCCAGCAGTGGGGACCGGGGCCACGAGCAGTACTTC. The genes are TRBV6-1 and TRBJ2-7, with D perhaps given as TRBD1 or TRBD2 (5 bases each). CDR1 and CDR2 from the germline V gene are MNHNS and SASEGT. CDR3 size: 13 residues. V was trimmed by 4 bases and J by 5 bases, leaving 12 bases between them.

The chain carries TRBV7-9 and TRBJ2-5; 7 positions match TRBD2. CDR1 and CDR2 (germline): SEHNR, FQNEAQ (reference sequence). CDR3 length: 15 amino acids. With 5 bases clipped from V and 5 bases from J, the junction kept 11 bases outside the gene matches. The CDR3 DNA reads TGTGCCAGCAGCCTCGGGGGGTCCGCCGAGGAGACCCAGTACTTC. Residues: CASSLGGSAEETQYF.

In this sample, this clone turned up a few times. CDR3: CASGQYNEQFF. CDR3 nucleotide sequence: TGTGCCAGCGGTCAGTACAATGAGCAGTTCTTC. The V call is TRBV27, the J call TRBJ2-1; D is ambiguous. Trimming pared 8 bases from V and 4 bases from J, leaving 6 bases between. Germline V gene lookup returns CDR1 MNHEY and CDR2 SMNVEV (reference sequence). The CDR3 has 11 amino acids.

The chain employs TRBV29-1 and TRBJ2-1; 10 positions match TRBD2. The junction had 9 bases not matched to a gene; V was cut back by 7 bases and J by 6 bases. Germline V gene data show CDR1 as SQVTM and CDR2 as ANQGSEA. This CDR3 has 14 amino acids. CDR3 DNA: TGCAGCGCCTTACTAGCGGGACCCGTCAATGAGCAGTTCTTC. Translating it yields CSALLAGPVNEQFF.

The CDR3 sequence: CASSSDRNQVYEQYF. DNA of the CDR3: TGTGCCAGCAGCTCAGACCGAAACCAAGTCTACGAGCAGTACTTC. The gene calls are TRBV7-9 and TRBJ2-7; D uncertain. The CDR3 contains 15 residues. CDR1 SEHNR and CDR2 FQNEAQ come from the germline V gene (reference sequence). Between the trimmed V and J ends, which lost 4 bases and 3 bases, there was a span of 16 bases.

The chain uses TRBV29-1 and TRBJ1-2; D not resolved. The CDR3 runs to 10 residues. Germline CDR1 and CDR2: SQVTM and ANQGSEA. V lost 3 bases to trimming and J lost 7 bases, with 6 bases between them. CDR3 amino acids: CSVELSGYTF. CDR3 sequence (DNA): TGCAGCGTTGAGCTAAGTGGCTACACCTTC.

This clone has more than one count but fewer than ten. The chain has TRBV29-1 and TRBJ2-1, with D maybe TRBD1 (6 bases). Germline V gene sequence: CDR1 SQVTM, CDR2 ANQGSEA. The CDR3 sequence is 15 residues long. Trimming removed 4 bases from V and 5 bases from J, with 18 bases in between. CDR3 residues: CSVGLWGPENNEQFF. The CDR3 DNA follows: TGCAGCGTTGGCTTATGGGGGCCTGAAAACAATGAGCAGTTCTTC.

This clone was picked up a small number of times. The rearrangement uses TRBV29-1 and TRBJ2-5; 10 bases fit TRBD2. The CDR3 is 12 amino acids. Germline assignment: CDR1 SQVTM and CDR2 ANQGSEA. V shed 5 bases, J shed 5 bases, and the junction held 2 bases outside the gene matches. CDR3 DNA: TGCAGCGTTCCTAGCGGGAGTGAGACCCAGTACTTC. Protein sequence: CSVPSGSETQYF. The whole variable domain, filled in from reference TRBV29-1 and TRBJ2-5, reads SAVISQKPSRDICQRGTSLTIQCQVDSQVTMMFWYRQQPGQSLTLIATANQGSEATYESGFVIDKFPISRPNLTFSTLTVSNMSPEDSSIYLCSVPSGSETQYFGPGTRLLVL.

The chain couples TRBV2 to TRBJ2-5; TRBD2 matches 7 bases. From germline, CDR1 is SNHLY and CDR2 FYNNEI. Unmatched junction bases numbered 4, after V lost 6 bases and J lost 12 bases. The CDR3 is 10 residues long. The CDR3 loop is CASSGTTEYF. CDR3 nucleotides: TGTGCCAGCAGCGGGACTACCGAGTACTTC.

Notes on this clone: At one end, the junction sequence differs from germline, possibly due to a read error. The chain is built from TRBV6-5 and TRBJ2-1, with D tentatively TRBD2 (6 bases). The CDR3 covers 12 residues. CDR1 is MNHEY and CDR2 is SVGAGI in the germline V gene. CDR3 bases: TGTGCCAGCAGCAAACCGGGACTCCTTCAGGTCTTC. Translating gives CASSKPGLLQVF.

The V gene is TRBV29-1, the J gene TRBJ2-1; TRBD2 aligns across 7 bases. The V segment lost 0 bases and the J segment 7 bases; nucleotides outside the gene matches: 6. CDR3 length: 14 amino acids. Germline V lookup: CDR1 SQVTM, CDR2 ANQGSEA. CDR3 sequence: CSVEDQMGGNEQFF. The CDR3 DNA follows: TGCAGCGTTGAAGATCAAATGGGGGGGAATGAGCAGTTCTTC.

This clone was detected only a few times. The chain links TRBV28 to TRBJ2-2; D tentatively reads TRBD1 or TRBD2 (6 bases each). The CDR3 extends over 15 amino acids. The V and J ends lost 5 bases and 4 bases respectively, with 14 bases between them. In germline, CDR1 is MDHEN, CDR2 SYDVKM. CDR3 in amino acids: CASSLLRGGTGELFF. CDR3 DNA sequence: TGTGCCAGCAGTCTCCTCAGGGGAGGCACCGGGGAGCTGTTTTTT. The full variable domain, rest sourced from reference TRBV28 and TRBJ2-2, is DVKVTQSSRYLVKRTGEKVFLECVQDMDHENMFWYRQDPGLGLRLIYFSYDVKMKEKGDIPEGYSVSREKKERFSLILESASTNQTSMYLCASSLLRGGTGELFFGEGSRLTVL.

The chain has TRBV9 and TRBJ2-7; the D is unclear. This CDR3 has 13 residues. Germline loops: CDR1 SGDLS, CDR2 YYNGEE. The V end lost 7 bases, the J end lost 3 bases, and 14 bases lay between the germline ends. This CDR3 reads CASQRPSCYEQYF. CDR3 coding DNA: TGTGCCAGCCAACGGCCTTCATGCTACGAGCAGTACTTC. Supplemented by reference TRBV9 and TRBJ2-7, the full variable domain reads DSGVTQTPKHLITATGQRVTLRCSPRSGDLSVYWYQQSLDQGLQFLIQYYNGEERAKGNILERFSAQQFPDLHSELNLSSLELGDSALYFCASQRPSCYEQYFGPGTRLTVT.

This chain links TRBV5-1 with TRBJ2-7; 9 bases are shared with TRBD2. V shed 6 bases and J 0 bases; nucleotides not matched to a gene: 4. There are 14 residues in the CDR3. The germline V gene encodes CDR1 SGHRS and CDR2 YFSETQ. The CDR3 DNA is TGCGCCAGCAAGGGTAGCGGGAGCTCCTACGAGCAGTACTTC. It translates to CASKGSGSSYEQYF.

This clone has more than one count but fewer than ten. The chain has TRBV7-9 and TRBJ1-1, with a weak D call TRBD1 (5 bases). Germline lookup yields CDR1 SEHNR and CDR2 FQNEAQ (reference sequence). V was clipped by 5 bases and J by 8 bases, with 21 bases between them. The CDR3 loop spans 15 amino acids. The CDR3: CASSLISGIEGEAFF. DNA for the CDR3: TGTGCCAGCAGCCTGATCTCGGGAATAGAGGGGGAAGCTTTCTTT.

The chain uses TRBV5-6 and TRBJ1-1; no definite D call. This CDR3 is 13 amino acids long. CDR1 SGHDT and CDR2 YYEEEE come from the germline V gene. Trimming removed 2 bases at V and 14 bases at J, with 19 bases between. CDR3 coding DNA: TGTGCCAGCAGCTTTCCGGACGGGAGGGAGGAGTTCTTT. It specifies CASSFPDGREEFF.

CDR3 sequence reads: CSGAGTGYYNEQFF. The CDR3 nucleotides are TGCAGCGGAGCCGGGACAGGATATTACAATGAGCAGTTCTTC. This sequence joins TRBV29-1 and TRBJ2-1; 8 bases fit TRBD1. V was clipped by 7 bases and J by 4 bases; unmatched bases: 9. The CDR3 has 14 residues. Germline V gene data show CDR1 as SQVTM and CDR2 as ANQGSEA.

The chain joins TRBV29-1 to TRBJ2-5, with D hard to call. Germline-derived CDR1 and CDR2 are SQVTM and ANQGSEA. V was cut by 4 bases and J by 5 bases, with 14 bases left in between. The CDR3 is 13 amino acids. This CDR3 is CSVVEGWAETQYF. The CDR3 DNA is TGCAGCGTTGTTGAAGGATGGGCGGAGACCCAGTACTTC.

This chain joins TRBV6-5 and TRBJ2-2; weak D call: TRBD1 (5 bases). The CDR3 loop spans 16 amino acids. Germline V gene lookup returns CDR1 MNHEY and CDR2 SVGAGI. V lost 2 bases and J 6 bases, leaving 16 bases between the germline ends. The CDR3 DNA is TGTGCCAGCAGTTACACCCGGACATCTGGGGCCGGGGAGCTGTTTTTT. Protein product: CASSYTRTSGAGELFF.